The clone carrying this T cell receptor (beta chain) was seen only once. A junction boundary mismatches the germline segment, possibly from a read error. Germline-derived CDR1 and CDR2 are SGHDN and FVKESK. The CDR3 totals 15 residues. The sample, 9 to 10 milliliters of peripheral blood, was drawn from each donor. Extracted total RNA amounted to at least 6 micrograms for each sample. This entry comes from a study of blood T cells in healthy people across ages. PCR was performed a second time for about 6 to 11 cycles using a sample-barcoded 5' primer and a J-beta primer mix. A tag from a template-switch adaptor with 12 random nucleotides marked each cDNA molecule. TCRdb analysed the 5' RACE reads with MiXCR anew, one entry per CDR3 protein. This sample carries 650,000 to 800,000 distinct CDR3 sequences, about 42% of them seen once, and the ten largest clones take about a fifth.

The TCR originated in a man aged 55 to 70 in good health. The rearrangement uses TRBV14 and TRBJ2-5; 7 bases are shared with TRBD1. The J call may be faulty, since TRBJ2-7 better matches the DNA end. The sample taken for sequencing was blood. The chain's CDR3 is CASCQDKITGAEQYF. The CDR3 DNA sequence: TGTGCCAGCTGCCAAGATAAGATAACAGGGGCCGAGCAGTACTTC.